The 24 T cell receptor beta chains presented below share a single source sample, sequenced in a study of cytomegalovirus exposure and HLA in healthy donors. The PCR used 60 Vbeta and 13 Jbeta primers. Libraries were prepared by immunoSEQ multiplex PCR; TCRdb keeps only in-frame clonotypes and omits some of them. This table holds roughly 190,000 clones, 60% to 85% found once. Sequenced input: PBMCs. The receptors stem from a female donor in good health and CMV-seronegative.

This clone has ten or more counts. V usage is TRBV28 and J usage is TRBJ2-1, with 7 bases aligning to TRBD1. V dropped 9 bases and J dropped 6; count of bases not matched to a gene: 17. The CDR3 totals 16 residues. CDR1 is MDHEN and CDR2 is SYDVKM in the germline V gene. In DNA, the CDR3 is TGTGCCAGTTCCACTACCGGGACAGTTCTAGGCAATGAGCAGTTCTTC. Translating gives CASSTTGTVLGNEQFF.

The chain recombines TRBV10-3 with TRBJ2-3; 10 nucleotides line up with TRBD2. The CDR3 length is 16 residues. Germline trimming cut 4 bases from V and 2 bases from J; bases unmatched to any gene: 6. CDR1 is ENHRY and CDR2 is SYGVKD in the germline V gene. CDR3: CAISVRLAGTTDTQYF. CDR3 in DNA: TGTGCCATCAGTGTCCGACTAGCGGGTACCACAGATACGCAGTATTTT.

This clone has a handful of counts. The chain uses TRBV5-1 and TRBJ1-1, with 7 nucleotides matching TRBD1. Germline CDR1 SGHRS, CDR2 YFSETQ. The length of the CDR3 is 13 residues. V was pared by 6 bases and J by 5 bases, with 7 bases of the junction left unmatched. The CDR3 nucleotides are TGCGCCAGCACCAGGGGGACTAGGACTGAAGCTTTCTTT. Translated: CASTRGTRTEAFF.

The chain joins TRBV19 to TRBJ1-2; TRBD1 is a possible D gene (5 bases). From germline, CDR1 is LNHDA and CDR2 SQIVND (reference sequence). The CDR3 loop spans 12 amino acids. Trimming took off 0 bases at V and 8 bases at J, with 7 bases between the two ends. The CDR3 DNA reads as TGTGCCAGTAGTATAGAGGGGCGAGGCTACACCTTC. It codes for CASSIEGRGYTF.

The J gene is TRBJ2-1, the V gene TRBV6-4, with 7 bases fitting TRBD1. Germline-derived CDR1 and CDR2 are MRHNA and SNTAGT. Trimming removed 9 bases from V and 2 bases from J; junction bases left unmatched: 7. The CDR3 has 14 amino acids. The CDR3 bases are TGTGCCAGACTCCGGGACAGCCCCTACAATGAGCAGTTCTTC. Its translation: CARLRDSPYNEQFF.

This chain uses TRBV11-3 with TRBJ2-7; the D is unclear. V lost 5 bases and J 0 bases, leaving 11 bases between the germline ends. CDR1 and CDR2 (germline): SGHNT, YENEEA. The CDR3 loop spans 14 amino acids. CDR3 bases: TGTGCCAGCAGCAAAGACACATCCTCCTACGAGCAGTACTTC. Its translation is CASSKDTSSYEQYF.

The sample holds a few counts of this clone. The J gene is TRBJ1-1, the V gene TRBV7-6; D might be TRBD1 (5 bases). The CDR3 extends over 13 amino acids. Trimming removed 4 bases from V and 1 base from J, with 7 bases in between. Per germline, CDR1 SGHVS and CDR2 FNYEAQ. DNA of the CDR3: TGTGCCAGCAGCTCCCAGGGGAACACTGAAGCTTTCTTT. Protein product: CASSSQGNTEAFF.

V and J are TRBV5-1 and TRBJ1-3; D remains ambiguous. V was shortened by 0 bases and J by 3 bases, with 16 bases between the two germline ends. The CDR3 covers 17 residues. Germline V gene sequence: CDR1 SGHRS, CDR2 YFSETQ. CDR3 nucleotide sequence: TGCGCCAGCAGCTTGGCCGCCAGCGGTGGCGGTGGAAACACCATATATTTT. Its protein product is CASSLAASGGGGNTIYF.

The chain has TRBV6-5 and TRBJ2-1, with 8 bases lining up with TRBD1. The CDR3 is made up of 15 amino acids. Germline loops: CDR1 MNHEY, CDR2 SVGAGI. V shed 5 bases, J shed 2 bases, and the junction held 5 bases outside the gene matches. CDR3 loop: CASSRRGQAYNEQFF. The CDR3 nucleotides read TGTGCCAGCAGTCGCCGGGGACAGGCCTACAATGAGCAGTTCTTC.

V and J are TRBV4-1 and TRBJ2-5; D unclear. Trimming removed 1 base from V and 13 bases from J, with 10 bases in between. This CDR3 has 11 residues. In germline, CDR1 is MGHRA, CDR2 YSYEKL. The CDR3 bases are TGCGCCAGCAGCCAAGCCAACTCTAGGTACTTC. Amino acids: CASSQANSRYF.

This clone was counted only a few times. V is TRBV28 and J is TRBJ2-7; 8 bases are shared with TRBD2. This CDR3 is built from 14 residues. The ends lost 3 bases at V and 2 bases at J; junction bases unmatched: 3. Germline values: CDR1 MDHEN, CDR2 SYDVKM. DNA for the CDR3: TGTGCCAGCAGTTTCATAGCGGGGACCTACGAGCAGTACTTC. The encoded protein is CASSFIAGTYEQYF.

The chain combines TRBV5-1 with TRBJ2-1; 8 bases are a match to TRBD2. Germline CDR1 SGHRS, CDR2 YFSETQ. CDR3 size: 17 residues. After removal of 4 bases from V and 6 bases from J, the junction contained 15 bases not matched to a gene. Here the CDR3 DNA reads TGCGCCAGCAGCGGACTGCTAGCGGGTCCCTCCCTCAATGAGCAGTTCTTC. Translating gives CASSGLLAGPSLNEQFF.

This clone turned up a few times. V is TRBV5-1 and J is TRBJ2-3; TRBD2 matches 8 bases. The germline CDR1 and CDR2 sequences are SGHRS and YFSETQ. CDR3 length equals 14 residues. V lost 7 bases to trimming and J lost 4 bases; unmatched junction nucleotides: 8. As DNA, the CDR3 is TGCGCCAGCCTTTTAGCGGGATATCCAGATACGCAGTATTTT. It is translated as CASLLAGYPDTQYF.

A remark on this clone: Other DNA sequences within the sample encode an identical CDR3. V is TRBV7-9 and J is TRBJ1-1; 7 bases match TRBD1. V lost 1 base and J lost 4; bases outside the gene matches: 3. Looked up from germline, CDR1 is SEHNR and CDR2 is FQNEAQ (reference sequence). The CDR3 length is 14 residues. This CDR3 is CASSLGAGGTEAFF. For the CDR3, the DNA is TGTGCCAGCAGCTTAGGGGCAGGGGGCACTGAAGCTTTCTTT.

The chain uses TRBV7-8 and TRBJ1-5; tentative D call: TRBD1 (6 bases). V lost 5 bases and J 3 bases, leaving 11 bases between the germline ends. Per germline, CDR1 SGHVS and CDR2 FQNEAQ. The CDR3 is 14 residues long. The CDR3 is CASSRTGLNQPQHF. In DNA form, the CDR3 reads TGTGCCAGCAGCCGAACAGGGCTCAATCAGCCCCAGCATTTT.

The chain has TRBV6-5 and TRBJ1-2; TRBD1 is a possible D gene (5 bases). CDR1 is MNHEY, CDR2 SVGAGI, per germline. The CDR3 contains 15 residues. With 7 bases removed from V and 4 bases from J, the gap between germline ends came to 19 bases. CDR3 residues: CASNPEEGLVYGYTF. The CDR3 nucleotides read TGTGCCAGCAACCCAGAGGAGGGGTTGGTCTATGGCTACACCTTC.

This clone was recorded once. The chain carries TRBV27 and TRBJ1-1; D is undetermined. The CDR3 contains 11 residues. Germline lookup yields CDR1 MNHEY and CDR2 SMNVEV (reference sequence). Trimming stripped 7 bases from V and 7 bases from J, with 10 bases between. The CDR3 loop is CASTGGLEAFF. The CDR3 DNA sequence: TGTGCCAGCACTGGCGGACTTGAAGCTTTCTTT.

The CDR3 reads CASSEMWGQGPVGNQPQHF. In DNA form, the CDR3 reads TGCGCCAGCAGTGAGATGTGGGGCCAGGGCCCAGTTGGAAATCAGCCCCAGCATTTT. V gene TRBV10-2 combines with J gene TRBJ1-5, with D possibly TRBD1 on 5 matching bases. The CDR3 spans 19 residues. V was cut by 2 bases and J by 4 bases, with 24 bases left in between. The germline CDR1 and CDR2 sequences are WSHSY and SAAADI.

The V gene is TRBV27, the J gene TRBJ2-5; 9 bases map to TRBD2. CDR1 is MNHEY, CDR2 SMNVEV, per germline (reference sequence). After removal of 6 bases from V and 0 bases from J, the junction contained 11 bases not matched to a gene. The CDR3 extends over 17 amino acids. The CDR3 DNA is TGTGCCAGCAGGGGACTGTGGGCTAGCGGGGACCAAGAGACCCAGTACTTC. It translates to CASRGLWASGDQETQYF.

Only one count was recorded for this clone. The chain joins TRBV30 to TRBJ1-2, with 9 bases lining up with TRBD1. V lost 0 bases and J lost 8; bases outside the gene matches: 4. CDR1 and CDR2 from the germline V gene are GTSNPN and SVGIG (reference sequence). The CDR3 is made up of 13 amino acids. Here the CDR3 DNA reads TGTGCCTGGAGTGTAAGGACAGGGGTCGGCTACACCTTC. Amino acids: CAWSVRTGVGYTF.

This chain links TRBV2 with TRBJ1-1; D unresolved. The CDR3 extends over 14 amino acids. Germline-derived CDR1 and CDR2 are SNHLY and FYNNEI. Trimming stripped 2 bases from V and 1 base from J, with 8 bases between. CDR3 sequence: CASSENWANTEAFF. CDR3 DNA sequence: TGTGCCAGCAGTGAAAATTGGGCGAACACTGAAGCTTTCTTT. The complete variable domain, with remaining parts taken from reference TRBV2 and TRBJ1-1, reads EPEVTQTPSHQVTQMGQEVILRCVPISNHLYFYWYRQILGQKVEFLVSFYNNEISEKSEIFDDQFSVERPDGSNFTLKIRSTKLEDSAMYFCASSENWANTEAFFGQGTRLTVV.

The chain employs TRBV19 and TRBJ1-5; a weak D match, TRBD1 (5 bases). The CDR3 runs 15 residues. CDR1 and CDR2 from the germline V gene are LNHDA and SQIVND (reference sequence). With 6 bases removed from V and 6 bases from J, the gap between germline ends came to 18 bases. The CDR3 loop reads CASRASGRGGQPQHF. In DNA form, the CDR3 reads TGTGCCAGTAGGGCCTCTGGGAGGGGAGGTCAGCCCCAGCATTTT.

The V call is TRBV28, the J call TRBJ1-4, with TRBD1 matching over 8 bases. In germline, CDR1 is MDHEN, CDR2 SYDVKM. V gave up 7 bases and J gave up 1 base; unmatched junction bases: 5. This CDR3 has 15 residues. CDR3 residues: CASIPRGLTNEKLFF. CDR3 sequence (DNA): TGTGCCAGCATCCCCAGGGGGCTAACTAATGAAAAACTGTTTTTT. Combining the CDR3 with reference TRBV28 and TRBJ1-4 gives the whole variable domain DVKVTQSSRYLVKRTGEKVFLECVQDMDHENMFWYRQDPGLGLRLIYFSYDVKMKEKGDIPEGYSVSREKKERFSLILESASTNQTSMYLCASIPRGLTNEKLFFGSGTQLSVL.

V and J are TRBV6-5 and TRBJ1-2, with D perhaps matching TRBD1 (5 bases). The CDR3 loop spans 15 amino acids. CDR1 and CDR2 from the germline V gene are MNHEY and SVGAGI. Trimming left V 6 bases short and J 4 bases short, with 18 bases between. The CDR3 region has the DNA TGTGCCAGCAGCGCCGTATTGGGGCGCAGCTATGGCTACACCTTC. Protein sequence: CASSAVLGRSYGYTF.